The T cell receptor (beta chain) under discussion was sequenced for a study of human T cells and chemical hapten exposure. The length of the CDR3 is 12 residues. Trimming pared 6 bases from V and 6 bases from J, leaving 6 bases between. This clonotype was counted at least ten times. One entry per CDR3 protein results from TCRdb running MiXCR on the RACE reads. Among about 40,000 distinct CDR3 sequences listed, roughly 3.3% were seen once. Regarding time point: patch test 2, 6 weeks after DPC sensitization. Treatment denoted: therapeutic diphenylcyclopropenone sensitization with weekly scalp DPC. The V call is TRBV12-3 or TRBV12-4, the J call TRBJ2-6, with D unresolved. Material: whole blood, obtained in connection with sensitization to the hapten diphenylcyclopropenone (DPC). The origin of this receptor is a man aged 40-49 years with alopecia areata. Some clones in this sample may be carry-over from other donors' samples. CDR3 bases: TGTGCCAGCAGCCCATCGGCCAACGTCCTGACTTTC. Its protein product is CASSPSANVLTF.